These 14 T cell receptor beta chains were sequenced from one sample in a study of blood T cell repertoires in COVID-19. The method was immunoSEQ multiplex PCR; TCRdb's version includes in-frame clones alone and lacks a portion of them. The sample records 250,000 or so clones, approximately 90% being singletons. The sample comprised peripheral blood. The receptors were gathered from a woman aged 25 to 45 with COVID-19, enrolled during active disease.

The CDR3 DNA follows: TGTGCCAGCAGTAACTTTCAGGGGGCGATCGAAGAGACCCAGTACTTC. Its protein product is CASSNFQGAIEETQYF. This sequence joins TRBV28 and TRBJ2-5; 8 bases are a match to TRBD1. This CDR3 has 16 amino acids. Germline V CDR1 and CDR2: MDHEN, SYDVKM. V lost 5 bases to trimming and J lost 3 bases; unmatched junction nucleotides: 11.

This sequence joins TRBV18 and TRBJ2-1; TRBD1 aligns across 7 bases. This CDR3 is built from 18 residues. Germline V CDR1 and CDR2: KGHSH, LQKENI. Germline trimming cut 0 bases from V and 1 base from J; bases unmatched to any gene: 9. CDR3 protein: CASSPPLGQGVSYNEQFF. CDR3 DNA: TGTGCCAGCTCACCACCCTTGGGGCAGGGGGTTTCCTACAATGAGCAGTTCTTC.

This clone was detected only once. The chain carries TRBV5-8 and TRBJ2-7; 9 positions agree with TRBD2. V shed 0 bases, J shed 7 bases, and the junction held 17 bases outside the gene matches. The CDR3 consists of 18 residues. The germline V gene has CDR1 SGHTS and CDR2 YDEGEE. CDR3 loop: CASSLVVSLRGLAGEQYV. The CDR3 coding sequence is TGTGCCAGCAGCTTGGTCGTGAGCCTAAGGGGGCTAGCGGGAGAGCAGTACGTC.

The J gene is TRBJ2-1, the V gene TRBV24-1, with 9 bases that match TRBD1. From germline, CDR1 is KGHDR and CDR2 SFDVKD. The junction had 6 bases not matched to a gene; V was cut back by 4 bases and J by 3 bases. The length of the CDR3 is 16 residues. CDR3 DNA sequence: TGTGCCACCAGTGAACCCGGGACAGGGAACTACAATGAGCAGTTCTTC. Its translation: CATSEPGTGNYNEQFF.

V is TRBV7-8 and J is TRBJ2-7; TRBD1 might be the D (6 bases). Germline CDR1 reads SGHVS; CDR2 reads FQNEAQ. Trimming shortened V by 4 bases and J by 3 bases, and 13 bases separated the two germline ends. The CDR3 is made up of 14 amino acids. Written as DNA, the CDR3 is TGTGCCAGCAGCTCCACAGGGACGGGCTACGAGCAGTACTTC. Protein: CASSSTGTGYEQYF. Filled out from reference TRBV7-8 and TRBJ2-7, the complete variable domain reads GAGVSQSPRYKVAKRGQDVALRCDPISGHVSLFWYQQALGQGPEFLTYFQNEAQLDKSGLPSDRFFAERPEGSVSTLKIQRTQQEDSAVYLCASSSTGTGYEQYFGPGTRLTVT.

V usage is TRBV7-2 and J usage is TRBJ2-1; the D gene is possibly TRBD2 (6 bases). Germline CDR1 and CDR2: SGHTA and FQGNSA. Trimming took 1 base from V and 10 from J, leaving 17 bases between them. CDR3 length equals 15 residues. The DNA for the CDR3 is TGTGCCAGCAGCTTAGGTCCCGCGGGGTTTAAAGAGCAGTTCTTC. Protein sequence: CASSLGPAGFKEQFF.

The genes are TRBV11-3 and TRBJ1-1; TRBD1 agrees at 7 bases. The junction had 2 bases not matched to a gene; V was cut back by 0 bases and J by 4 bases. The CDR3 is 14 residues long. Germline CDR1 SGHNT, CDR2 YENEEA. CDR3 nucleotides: TGTGCCAGCAGCTTAGACAGGGGGAGCACTGAAGCTTTCTTT. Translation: CASSLDRGSTEAFF.

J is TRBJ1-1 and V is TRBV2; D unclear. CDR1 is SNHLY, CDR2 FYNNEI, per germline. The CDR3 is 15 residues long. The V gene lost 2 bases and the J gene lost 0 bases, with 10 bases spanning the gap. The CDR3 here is CASSEFGRLNTEAFF. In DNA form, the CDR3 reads TGTGCCAGCAGTGAATTTGGCCGCTTGAACACTGAAGCTTTCTTT.

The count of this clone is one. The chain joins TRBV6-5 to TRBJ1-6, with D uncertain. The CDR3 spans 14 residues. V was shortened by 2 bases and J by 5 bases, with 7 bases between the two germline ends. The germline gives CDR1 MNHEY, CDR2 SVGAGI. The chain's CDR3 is CASSYGLHNSPLHF. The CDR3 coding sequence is TGTGCCAGCAGTTACGGTCTACATAATTCACCCCTCCACTTT.

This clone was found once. The CDR3 region has the DNA TGTGCCAGCAGCTCAGGGGGAGGAATCAGGGGAGATACGCAGTATTTT. Protein: CASSSGGGIRGDTQYF. The V and J genes are TRBV7-6 and TRBJ2-3, with D possibly TRBD1 on 7 matching bases. V lost 4 bases, J lost 5 bases, and 19 bases lay in between. Germline V gene lookup returns CDR1 SGHVS and CDR2 FNYEAQ. The CDR3 loop spans 16 amino acids.

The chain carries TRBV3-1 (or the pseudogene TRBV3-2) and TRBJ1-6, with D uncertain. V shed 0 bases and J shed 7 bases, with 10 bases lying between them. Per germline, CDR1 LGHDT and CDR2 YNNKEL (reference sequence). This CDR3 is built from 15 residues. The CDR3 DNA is TGTGCCAGCAGCCAAGATACAGTCCGGAATTCACCCCTCCACTTT. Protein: CASSQDTVRNSPLHF.

The CDR3 region is CASSHPYWVTENYGYTF. As DNA, the CDR3 is TGCGCCAGCAGCCACCCGTATTGGGTTACAGAGAACTATGGCTACACCTTC. The chain recombines TRBV4-3 with TRBJ1-2, with D unclear. From germline, CDR1 is LGHNA and CDR2 YSLEER. V dropped 3 bases and J dropped 2 bases, with 19 bases sitting between them. The CDR3 totals 17 residues.

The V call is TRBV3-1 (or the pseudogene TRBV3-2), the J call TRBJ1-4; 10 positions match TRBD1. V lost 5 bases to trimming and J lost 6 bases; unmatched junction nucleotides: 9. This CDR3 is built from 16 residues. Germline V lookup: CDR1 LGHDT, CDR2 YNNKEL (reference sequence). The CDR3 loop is CASSKTMTGGDEKLFF. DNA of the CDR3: TGTGCCAGCAGCAAAACGATGACAGGGGGCGATGAAAAACTGTTTTTT.

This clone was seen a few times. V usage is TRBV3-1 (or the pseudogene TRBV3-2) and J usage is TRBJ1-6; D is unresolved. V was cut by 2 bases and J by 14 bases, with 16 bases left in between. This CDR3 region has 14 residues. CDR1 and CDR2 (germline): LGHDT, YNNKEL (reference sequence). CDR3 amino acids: CASSQWSSVKALHF. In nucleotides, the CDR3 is TGTGCCAGCAGCCAATGGAGTTCCGTGAAAGCCCTCCACTTT.